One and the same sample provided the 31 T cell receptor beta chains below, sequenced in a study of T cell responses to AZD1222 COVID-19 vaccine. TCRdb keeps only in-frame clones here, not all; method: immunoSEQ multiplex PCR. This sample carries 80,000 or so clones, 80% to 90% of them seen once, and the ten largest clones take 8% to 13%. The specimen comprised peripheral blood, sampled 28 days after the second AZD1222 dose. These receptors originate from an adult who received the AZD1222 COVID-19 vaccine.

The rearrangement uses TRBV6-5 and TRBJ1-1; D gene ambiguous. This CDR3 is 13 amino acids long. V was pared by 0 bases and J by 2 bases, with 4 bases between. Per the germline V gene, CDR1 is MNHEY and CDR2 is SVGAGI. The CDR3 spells CASSYSRNTEAFF. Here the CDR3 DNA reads TGTGCCAGCAGTTACTCGAGAAACACTGAAGCTTTCTTT.

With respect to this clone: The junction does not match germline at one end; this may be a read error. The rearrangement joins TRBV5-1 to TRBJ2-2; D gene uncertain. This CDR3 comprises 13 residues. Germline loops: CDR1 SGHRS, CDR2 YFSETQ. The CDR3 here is CASSLENAGELFF. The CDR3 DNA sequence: TGCGCCAGCAGCTTGGAGAACGCCGGGGAGCTGTTTTTT.

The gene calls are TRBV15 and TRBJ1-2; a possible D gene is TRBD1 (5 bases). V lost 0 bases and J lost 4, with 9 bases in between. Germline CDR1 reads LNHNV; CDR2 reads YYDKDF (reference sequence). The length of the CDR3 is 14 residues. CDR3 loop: CATSRDRVGYGYTF. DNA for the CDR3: TGTGCCACCAGCAGAGACAGGGTCGGCTATGGCTACACCTTC.

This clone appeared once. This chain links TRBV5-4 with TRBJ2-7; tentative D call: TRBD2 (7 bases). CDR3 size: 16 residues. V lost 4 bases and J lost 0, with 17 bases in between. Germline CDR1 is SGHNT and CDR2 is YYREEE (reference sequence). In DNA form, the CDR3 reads TGTGCCAGCAGCGAGGACAGCGGGGAGATCTCCTACGAGCAGTACTTC. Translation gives CASSEDSGEISYEQYF.

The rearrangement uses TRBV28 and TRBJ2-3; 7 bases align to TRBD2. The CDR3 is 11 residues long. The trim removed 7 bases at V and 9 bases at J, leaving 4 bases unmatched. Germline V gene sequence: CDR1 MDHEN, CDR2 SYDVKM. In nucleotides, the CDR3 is TGTGCCAGCACCGGGACTATCACGCAGTATTTT. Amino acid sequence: CASTGTITQYF.

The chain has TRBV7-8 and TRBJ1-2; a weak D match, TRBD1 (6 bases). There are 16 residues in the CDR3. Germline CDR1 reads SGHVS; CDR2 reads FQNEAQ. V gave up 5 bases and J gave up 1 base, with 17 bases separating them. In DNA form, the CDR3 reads TGTGCCAGCAGCCTGGTGTCAGGGGAATTTAACTATGGCTACACCTTC. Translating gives CASSLVSGEFNYGYTF.

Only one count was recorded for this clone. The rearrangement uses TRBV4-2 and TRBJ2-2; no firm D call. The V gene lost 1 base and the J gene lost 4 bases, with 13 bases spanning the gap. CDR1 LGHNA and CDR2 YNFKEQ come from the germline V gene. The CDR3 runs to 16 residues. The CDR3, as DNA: TGTGCCAGCAGCCAAGGAGGAGACTTTCTCACCGGGGAGCTGTTTTTT. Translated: CASSQGGDFLTGELFF.

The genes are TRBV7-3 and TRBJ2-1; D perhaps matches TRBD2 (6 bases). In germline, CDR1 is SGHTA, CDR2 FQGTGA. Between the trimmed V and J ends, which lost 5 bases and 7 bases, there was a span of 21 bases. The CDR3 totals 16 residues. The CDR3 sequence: CASSPTLAAIANEQFF. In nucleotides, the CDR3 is TGTGCCAGCAGCCCCACATTAGCGGCGATAGCTAATGAGCAGTTCTTC.

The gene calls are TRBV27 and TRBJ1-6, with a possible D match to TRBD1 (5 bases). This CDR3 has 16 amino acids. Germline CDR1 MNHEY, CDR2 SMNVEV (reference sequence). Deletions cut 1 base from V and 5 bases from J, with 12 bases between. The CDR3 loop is CASSLLPRGDNSPLHF. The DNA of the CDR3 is TGTGCCAGCAGTTTATTGCCCCGAGGGGATAATTCACCCCTCCACTTT.

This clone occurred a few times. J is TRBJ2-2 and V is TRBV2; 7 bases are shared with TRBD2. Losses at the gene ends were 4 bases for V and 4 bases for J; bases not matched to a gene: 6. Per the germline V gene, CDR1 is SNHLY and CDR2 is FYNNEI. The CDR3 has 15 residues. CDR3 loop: CASSVVERGTGELFF. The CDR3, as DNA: TGTGCCAGCAGTGTTGTCGAGCGGGGCACCGGGGAGCTGTTTTTT.

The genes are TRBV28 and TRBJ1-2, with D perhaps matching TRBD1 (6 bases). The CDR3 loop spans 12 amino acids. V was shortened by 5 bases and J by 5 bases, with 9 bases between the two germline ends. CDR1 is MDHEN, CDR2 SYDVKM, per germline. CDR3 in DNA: TGTGCCAGCAGTCGACAGGAGTATGGCTACACCTTC. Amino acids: CASSRQEYGYTF.

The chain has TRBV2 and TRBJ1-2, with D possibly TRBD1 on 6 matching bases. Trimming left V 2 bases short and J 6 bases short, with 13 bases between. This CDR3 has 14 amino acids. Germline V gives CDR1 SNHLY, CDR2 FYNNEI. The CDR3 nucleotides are TGTGCCAGCAGTGAAAATCTGTCAGGGGATGGCTACACCTTC. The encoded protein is CASSENLSGDGYTF.

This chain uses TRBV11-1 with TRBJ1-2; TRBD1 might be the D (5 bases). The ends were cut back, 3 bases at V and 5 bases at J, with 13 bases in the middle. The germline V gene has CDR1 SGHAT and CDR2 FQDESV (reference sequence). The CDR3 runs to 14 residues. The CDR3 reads CASSFAGGTYGYTF. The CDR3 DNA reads TGTGCCAGCAGCTTTGCGGGAGGGACTTATGGCTACACCTTC.

CDR3: CASSLFSGGAGELFF. The CDR3 region has the DNA TGTGCCAGCAGCTTATTTAGCGGGGGGGCCGGGGAGCTGTTTTTT. This chain uses TRBV7-2 with TRBJ2-2; 11 bases agree with TRBD2. CDR1 and CDR2 from the germline V gene are SGHTA and FQGNSA. Trimming at V came to 2 bases and at J to 6 bases, leaving 2 bases not matched to a gene. The CDR3 covers 15 residues.

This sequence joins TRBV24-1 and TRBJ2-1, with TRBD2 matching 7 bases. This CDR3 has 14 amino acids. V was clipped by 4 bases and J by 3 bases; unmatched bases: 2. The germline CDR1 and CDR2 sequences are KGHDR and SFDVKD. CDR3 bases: TGTGCCACCAGTGACGGCGGGGGCTACAATGAGCAGTTCTTC. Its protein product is CATSDGGGYNEQFF.

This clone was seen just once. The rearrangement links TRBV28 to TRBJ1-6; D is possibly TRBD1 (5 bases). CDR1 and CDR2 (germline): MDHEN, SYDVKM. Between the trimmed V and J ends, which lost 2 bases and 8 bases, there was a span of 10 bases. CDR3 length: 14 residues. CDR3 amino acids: CASSLRGPYSPLHF. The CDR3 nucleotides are TGTGCCAGCAGTTTACGGGGACCATATTCACCCCTCCACTTT.

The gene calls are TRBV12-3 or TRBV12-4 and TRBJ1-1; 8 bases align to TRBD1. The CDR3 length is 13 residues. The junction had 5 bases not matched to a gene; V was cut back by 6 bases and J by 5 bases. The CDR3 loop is CASSKDRATEAFF. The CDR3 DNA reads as TGTGCCAGCAGCAAGGACAGGGCTACTGAAGCTTTCTTT.

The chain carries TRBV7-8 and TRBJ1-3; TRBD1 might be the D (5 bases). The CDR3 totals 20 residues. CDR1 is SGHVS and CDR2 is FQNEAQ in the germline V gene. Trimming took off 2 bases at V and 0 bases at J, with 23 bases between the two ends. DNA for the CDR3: TGTGCCAGCAGCTTATTATTTAGTTTCGGGGACCAATTCTCTGGAAACACCATATATTTT. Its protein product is CASSLLFSFGDQFSGNTIYF.

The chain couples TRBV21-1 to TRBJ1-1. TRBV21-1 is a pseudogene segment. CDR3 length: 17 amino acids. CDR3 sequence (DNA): TGTGCCAGCAGCAATAGTCAGGGGAGGCTCATGAACACTGAAGCTTTCTTT. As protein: CASSNSQGRLMNTEAFF.

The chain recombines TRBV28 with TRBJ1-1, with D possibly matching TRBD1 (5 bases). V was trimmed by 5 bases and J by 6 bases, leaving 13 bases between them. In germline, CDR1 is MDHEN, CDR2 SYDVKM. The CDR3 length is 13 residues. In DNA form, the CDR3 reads TGTGCCAGCAGTCTAAGGGGATTCGCTGAAGCTTTCTTT. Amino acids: CASSLRGFAEAFF.

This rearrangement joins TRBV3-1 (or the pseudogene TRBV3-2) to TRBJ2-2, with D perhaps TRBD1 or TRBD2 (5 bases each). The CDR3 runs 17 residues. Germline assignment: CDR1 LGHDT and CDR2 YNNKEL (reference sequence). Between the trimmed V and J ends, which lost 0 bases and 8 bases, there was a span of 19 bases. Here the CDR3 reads CASSQEWGRTGGGELFF. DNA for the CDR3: TGTGCCAGCAGCCAAGAATGGGGACGGACCGGTGGTGGGGAGCTGTTTTTT.

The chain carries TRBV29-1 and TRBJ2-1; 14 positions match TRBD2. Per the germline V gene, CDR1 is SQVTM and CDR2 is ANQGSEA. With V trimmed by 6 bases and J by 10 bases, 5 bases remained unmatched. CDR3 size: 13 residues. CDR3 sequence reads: CSVTSGGAGEQFF. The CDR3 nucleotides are TGCAGCGTGACTAGCGGGGGGGCTGGAGAGCAGTTCTTC.

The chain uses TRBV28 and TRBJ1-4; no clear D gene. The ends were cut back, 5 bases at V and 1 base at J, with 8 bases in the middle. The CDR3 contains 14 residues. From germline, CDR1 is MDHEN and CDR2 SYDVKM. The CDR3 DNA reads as TGTGCCAGCAGTATCGGTCAAACTAATGAAAAACTGTTTTTT. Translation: CASSIGQTNEKLFF.

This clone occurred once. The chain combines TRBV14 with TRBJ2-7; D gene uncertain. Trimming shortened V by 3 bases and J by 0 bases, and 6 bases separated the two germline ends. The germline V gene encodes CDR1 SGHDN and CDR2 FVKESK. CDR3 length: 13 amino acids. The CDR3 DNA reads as TGTGCCAGCAGCCAGGGTAACTCCTACGAGCAGTACTTC. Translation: CASSQGNSYEQYF.

The chain's CDR3 is CASSLFPSGGTDTQYF. CDR3 nucleotides: TGTGCCAGCAGCTTATTTCCTAGCGGGGGTACAGATACGCAGTATTTT. J is TRBJ2-3 and V is TRBV7-3; 10 bases are shared with TRBD2. V lost 2 bases, J lost 3 bases, and 5 bases stayed unmatched. Germline V gene data show CDR1 as SGHTA and CDR2 as FQGTGA. CDR3 length: 16 amino acids.

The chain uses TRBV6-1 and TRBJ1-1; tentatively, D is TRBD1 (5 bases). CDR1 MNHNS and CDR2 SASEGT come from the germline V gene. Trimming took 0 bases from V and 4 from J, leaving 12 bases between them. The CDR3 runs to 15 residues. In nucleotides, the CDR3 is TGTGCCAGCAGTGAAGCGATGGGGCAGGGCACTGAAGCTTTCTTT. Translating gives CASSEAMGQGTEAFF.

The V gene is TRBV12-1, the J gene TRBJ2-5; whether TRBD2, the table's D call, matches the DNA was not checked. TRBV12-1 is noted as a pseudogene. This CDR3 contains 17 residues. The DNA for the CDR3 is TGTGCCAGCAGCCTCCCGGGAGACTTCGGAGATCAAGAGACCCAGTACTTC. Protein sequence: CASSLPGDFGDQETQYF.

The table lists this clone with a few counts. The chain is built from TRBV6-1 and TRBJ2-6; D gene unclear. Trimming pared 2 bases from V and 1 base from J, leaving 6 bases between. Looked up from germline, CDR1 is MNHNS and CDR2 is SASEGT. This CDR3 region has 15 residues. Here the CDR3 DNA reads TGTGCCAGCAGTGAACGGTTATCTGGGGCCAACGTCCTGACTTTC. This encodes CASSERLSGANVLTF.

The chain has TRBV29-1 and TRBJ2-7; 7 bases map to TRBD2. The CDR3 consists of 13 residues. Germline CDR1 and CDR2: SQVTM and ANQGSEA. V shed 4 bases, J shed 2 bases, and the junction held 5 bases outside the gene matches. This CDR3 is CSVGSGRTYEQYF. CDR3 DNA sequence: TGCAGCGTTGGGTCCGGGAGGACCTACGAGCAGTACTTC.

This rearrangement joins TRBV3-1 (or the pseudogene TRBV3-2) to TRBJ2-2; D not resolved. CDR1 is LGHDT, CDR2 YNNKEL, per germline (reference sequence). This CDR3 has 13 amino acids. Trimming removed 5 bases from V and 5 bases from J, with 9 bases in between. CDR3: CASSSPRTGELFF. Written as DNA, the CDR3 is TGTGCCAGCAGCTCCCCGAGGACCGGGGAGCTGTTTTTT.

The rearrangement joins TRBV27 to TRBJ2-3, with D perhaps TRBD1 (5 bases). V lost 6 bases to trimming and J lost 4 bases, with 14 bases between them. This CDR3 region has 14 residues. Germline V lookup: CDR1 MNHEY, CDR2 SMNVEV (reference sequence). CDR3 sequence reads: CASRTGYLSDTQYF. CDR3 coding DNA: TGTGCCAGCAGAACAGGATATCTCTCAGATACGCAGTATTTT.